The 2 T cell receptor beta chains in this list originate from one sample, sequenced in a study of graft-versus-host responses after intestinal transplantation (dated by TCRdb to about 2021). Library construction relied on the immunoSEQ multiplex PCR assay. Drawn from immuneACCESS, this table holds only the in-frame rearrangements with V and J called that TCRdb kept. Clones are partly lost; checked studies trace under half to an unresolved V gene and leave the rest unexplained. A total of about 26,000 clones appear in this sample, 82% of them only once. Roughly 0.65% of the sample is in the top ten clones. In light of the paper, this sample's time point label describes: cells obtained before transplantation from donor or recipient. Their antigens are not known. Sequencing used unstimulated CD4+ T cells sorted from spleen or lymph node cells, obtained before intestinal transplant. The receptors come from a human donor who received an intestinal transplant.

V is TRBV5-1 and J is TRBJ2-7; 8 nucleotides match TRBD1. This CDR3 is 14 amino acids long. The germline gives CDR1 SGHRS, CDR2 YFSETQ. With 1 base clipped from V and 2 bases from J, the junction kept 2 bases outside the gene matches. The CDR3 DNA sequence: TGCGCCAGCAGCTTGATACAGGGGGCCTACGAGCAGTACTTC. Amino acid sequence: CASSLIQGAYEQYF.

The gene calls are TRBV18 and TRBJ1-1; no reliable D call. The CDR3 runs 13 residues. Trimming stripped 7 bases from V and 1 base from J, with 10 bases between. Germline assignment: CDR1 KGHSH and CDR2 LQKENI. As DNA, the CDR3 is TGTGCCAGCTTCCCTCTGGGGAACACTGAAGCTTTCTTT. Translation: CASFPLGNTEAFF.